The clone carrying this T cell receptor (beta chain) has only a few counts. Antigen: not known. MiXCR was run by TCRdb on the RT-PCR reads, yielding one entry per CDR3 protein. The data show fewer than 650,000 distinct CDR3 sequences, about an eighth seen once. This entry is derived from a study of response to subunit inactivated influenza vaccine. Overall study results and limits: Seasonal influenza vaccination, on each occasion, was suggested by the authors to recruit few new T cells.

Germline CDR1 SEHNR, CDR2 FQNEAQ (reference sequence). Trimming at V came to 5 bases and at J to 6 bases, leaving 15 bases not matched to a gene. The CDR3 has 16 residues. The chain carries TRBV7-9 and TRBJ2-7, with TRBD2 matching 8 bases. This sequence was found in a man aged 45 to 65 who received an inactivated influenza vaccine. The material sequenced was PBMCs from blood, taken roughly 6 weeks after vaccination. Written as DNA, the CDR3 is TGTGCCAGCAGCCCCTCAGGCGGGAGGAAAGTCTCCGAGCAGTACTTC. Translated: CASSPSGGRKVSEQYF.